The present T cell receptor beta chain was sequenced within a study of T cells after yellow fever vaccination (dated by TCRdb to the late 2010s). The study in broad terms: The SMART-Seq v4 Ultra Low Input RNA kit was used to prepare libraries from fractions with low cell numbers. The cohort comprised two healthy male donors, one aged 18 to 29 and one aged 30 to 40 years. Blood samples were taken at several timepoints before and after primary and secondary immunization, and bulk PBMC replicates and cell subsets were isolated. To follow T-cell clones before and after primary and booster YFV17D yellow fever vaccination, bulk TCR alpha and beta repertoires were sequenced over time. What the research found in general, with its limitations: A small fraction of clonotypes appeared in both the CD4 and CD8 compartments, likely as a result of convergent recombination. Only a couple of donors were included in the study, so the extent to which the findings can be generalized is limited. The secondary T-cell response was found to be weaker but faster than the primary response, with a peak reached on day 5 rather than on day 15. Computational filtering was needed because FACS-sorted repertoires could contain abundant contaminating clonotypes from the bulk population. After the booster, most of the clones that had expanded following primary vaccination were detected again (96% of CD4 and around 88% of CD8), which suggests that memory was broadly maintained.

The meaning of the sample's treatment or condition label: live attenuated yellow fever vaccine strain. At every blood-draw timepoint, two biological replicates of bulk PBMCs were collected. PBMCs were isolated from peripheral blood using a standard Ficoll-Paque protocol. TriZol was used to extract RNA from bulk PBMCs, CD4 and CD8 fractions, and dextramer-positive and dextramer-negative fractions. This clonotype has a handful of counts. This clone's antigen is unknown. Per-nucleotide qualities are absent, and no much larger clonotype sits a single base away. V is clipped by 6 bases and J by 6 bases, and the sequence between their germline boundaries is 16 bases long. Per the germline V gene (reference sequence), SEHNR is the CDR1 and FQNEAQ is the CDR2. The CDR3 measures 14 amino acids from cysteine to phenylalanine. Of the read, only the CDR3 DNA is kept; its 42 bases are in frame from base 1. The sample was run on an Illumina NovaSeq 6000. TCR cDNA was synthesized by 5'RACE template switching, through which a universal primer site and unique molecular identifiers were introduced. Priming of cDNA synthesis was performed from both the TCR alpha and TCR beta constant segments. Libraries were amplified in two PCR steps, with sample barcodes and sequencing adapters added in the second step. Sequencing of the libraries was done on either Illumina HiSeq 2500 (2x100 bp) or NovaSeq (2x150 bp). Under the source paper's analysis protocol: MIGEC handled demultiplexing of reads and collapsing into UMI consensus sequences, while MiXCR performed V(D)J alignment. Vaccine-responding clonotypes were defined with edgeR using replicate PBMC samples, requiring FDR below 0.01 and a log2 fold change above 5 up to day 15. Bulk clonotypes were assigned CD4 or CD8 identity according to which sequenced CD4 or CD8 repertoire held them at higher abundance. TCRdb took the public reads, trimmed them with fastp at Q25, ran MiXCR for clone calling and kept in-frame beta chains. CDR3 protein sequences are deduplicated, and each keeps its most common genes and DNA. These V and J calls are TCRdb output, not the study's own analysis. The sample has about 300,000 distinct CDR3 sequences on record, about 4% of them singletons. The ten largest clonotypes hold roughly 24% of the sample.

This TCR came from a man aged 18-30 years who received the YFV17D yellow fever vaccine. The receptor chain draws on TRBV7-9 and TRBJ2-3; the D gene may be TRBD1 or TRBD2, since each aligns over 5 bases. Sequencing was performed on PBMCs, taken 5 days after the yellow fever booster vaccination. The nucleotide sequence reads TGTGCCAGCAGTCGTGGGGGTCCCGTGGATACGCAGTATTTT. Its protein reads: CASSRGGPVDTQYF.